This T cell receptor beta chain was sequenced in a study of OX40 agonist ivuxolimab in advanced cancers. Whole-study findings and limits: There was clonal expansion of CD4+ and CD8+ blood T cells by week 6 at 0.1 to 3.0 mg/kg.

Of note for this clone: Its antigen remains unidentified.

Germline-derived CDR1 and CDR2 are LNHNV and YYDKDF (reference sequence). The V end was cut by 0 bases, the J end by 0 bases, with 5 bases between. There are 15 residues in the CDR3. Sequencing was performed with immunoSEQ multiplex PCR; in TCRdb, only in-frame clones are kept and a portion is missing. The sample has tens of thousands of clones, around 90% seen once. Enrollment shut out patients with autoimmune disease history or systemic immunosuppression. Sampling of blood occurred at baseline, cycle 4 day 1, and cycle 7 day 1. V usage is TRBV15 and J usage is TRBJ1-4; the D is unclear. The sequences come from CD4+ or CD8+ T cells sorted from blood, collected in a trial of the OX40 agonist ivuxolimab. This TCR came from an adult with an advanced solid tumor such as melanoma, head and neck, liver or kidney cancer. As DNA, the CDR3 is TGTGCCACCAGCAGAGATTTTGCAACTAATGAAAAACTGTTTTTT. Its translation: CATSRDFATNEKLFF.